This TCR beta chain was observed in a study of blood T cell repertoires in COVID-19. Study overall: Nucleic acid was either cDNA or gDNA, and it came from T cells, B-cell-depleted T cells, or PBMCs.

In the source study's methods: Reference gene primer amplification yielded estimated nucleated cell counts. Profiled with immunoSEQ multiplex PCR; TCRdb holds only in-frame clones, not every one. The DNA gave D and trimming, while V, J and clone size come from that table. The repertoire holds over 300,000 clones, around 86% seen once, with about 1.6% in the top ten. The table lists this clone with a count of one. CDR1 SGDLS and CDR2 YYNGEE come from the germline V gene. This CDR3 spans 15 amino acids. V gave up 0 bases and J gave up 0 bases; unmatched junction bases: 0. The TCR was taken from a woman between 45 and 60 years old with acute or convalescent COVID-19. The V and J genes are TRBV9 and TRBJ2-1; TRBD1 matches 7 bases. Sequencing was performed on peripheral blood. The CDR3 DNA reads as TGTGCCAGCAGCGTAGAGGGGGCCTCCTACAATGAGCAGTTCTTC. It encodes CASSVEGASYNEQFF.